These T cell receptor beta chains were read from a single sample in a study of vaccination and CD4 T cells after COVID-19. One entry per CDR3 protein results from TCRdb running MiXCR on the PCR reads. This table has roughly 20,000 distinct CDR3 sequences, over 45% appearing once. For these TCRs, the target antigens are not known. Sequenced input: cultured CD4+ T cells from blood. All receptors derive from a human donor with COVID-19. Both conserved end residues are part of each CDR3. The D gene is left open where the match is weak. A clone size is listed for some rows: how often the clone was seen (once, few, many), or a class if it is expanded.

size: once
J: TRBJ1-1
D: .
V: TRBV30
DNA: TGTGCCTGGAGTGTAGCAGGTTCTGAAGCTTTCTTT
CDR3: CAWSVAGSEAFF

size: .
J: TRBJ1-4
D: TRBD1
V: TRBV25-1
DNA: TGTGCCAGCAGTGAACAGGGACAGCCGGGTGAAAAACTGTTTTTT
CDR3: CASSEQGQPGEKLFF

size: .
J: TRBJ2-7
D: TRBD1
V: TRBV29-1
DNA: TGCAGCGCCAGGACAGGGCGGGAGCAGTACTTC
CDR3: CSARTGREQYF

size: .
J: TRBJ2-7
D: .
V: TRBV5-6
DNA: TGTGCCAGCAGCCCCCCCCGATCATACGAGCAGTACTTC
CDR3: CASSPPRSYEQYF

size: once
J: TRBJ1-5
D: .
V: TRBV20-1
DNA: TGCAGTGCCTCAAAGGGGGGAACGAAGGATCAGCCCCAGCATTTT
CDR3: CSASKGGTKDQPQHF

size: few
J: TRBJ1-1
D: .
V: TRBV30
DNA: TGTGCCTGGAGTACAGGGAGGAACACTGAAGCTTTCTTT
CDR3: CAWSTGRNTEAFF

size: .
J: TRBJ2-3
D: .
V: TRBV7-3
DNA: TGTGCCAGCAGCATCTCATGGGCAGATACGCAGTATTTT
CDR3: CASSISWADTQYF

size: .
J: TRBJ1-1
D: .
V: TRBV7-9
DNA: TGTGCCAGCAGCTTCCGGGCCCAGACGAAAGCTTTCTTT
CDR3: CASSFRAQTKAFF

size: .
J: TRBJ1-4
D: .
V: TRBV20-1
DNA: TGCAGTGCTAGAGACTCCGGGGCAACTAATGAAAAACTGTTTTTT
CDR3: CSARDSGATNEKLFF

size: .
J: TRBJ2-3
D: TRBD1
V: TRBV19
DNA: TGTGCCAGTAGTACCAGACAGGGCGTTTCACAAGATACGCAGTATTTT
CDR3: CASSTRQGVSQDTQYF

size: .
J: TRBJ1-5
D: .
V: TRBV20-1
DNA: TGCAGTGCTAGAGATCACCCCCACCAGCCCCAGCATTTT
CDR3: CSARDHPHQPQHF

size: once
J: TRBJ1-2
D: TRBD1
V: TRBV5-1
DNA: TGCGCCAGCAGCCCCGAGGGGGCAGGGGGCTACACCTTC
CDR3: CASSPEGAGGYTF

size: .
J: TRBJ1-2
D: TRBD1
V: TRBV5-1
DNA: TGCGCCAGCAGCTTGGCCGACAGGGTGGGTGGCTACACCTTC
CDR3: CASSLADRVGGYTF

size: once
J: TRBJ1-5
D: .
V: TRBV19
DNA: TGTGCCAGTAGTCCGGGGGCCGGGACCATAAATCAGCCCCAGCATTTT
CDR3: CASSPGAGTINQPQHF

size: .
J: TRBJ1-3
D: .
V: TRBV6-5
DNA: TGTGCCAGCAGTTATAGTGGGACCCGCACTGGAAACACCATATATTTT
CDR3: CASSYSGTRTGNTIYF

size: .
J: TRBJ2-4
D: TRBD2
V: TRBV7-9
DNA: TGTGCCAGCAGCTTAGCCTCCGGGACTAGCTTAGGAGCCAAAAACATTCAGTACTTC
CDR3: CASSLASGTSLGAKNIQYF

size: .
J: TRBJ2-5
D: .
V: TRBV9
DNA: TGTGCCAGCAGCTTAAGACAGGGTGGAGGGGAGACCCAGTACTTC
CDR3: CASSLRQGGGETQYF

size: .
J: TRBJ1-5
D: .
V: TRBV20-1
DNA: TGCAGTGCTAGAGAATTAAGGGGGTTGGGACAGCCCCAGCATTTT
CDR3: CSARELRGLGQPQHF

size: .
J: TRBJ1-2
D: .
V: TRBV5-4
DNA: TGTGCCAGCAGCTTGGAGTCGGGATCAGACTATGGCTACACCTTC
CDR3: CASSLESGSDYGYTF

size: few
J: TRBJ2-5
D: .
V: TRBV20-1
DNA: TGCAGTGCCCGGAACTCAGAGACCCAGTACTTC
CDR3: CSARNSETQYF

size: .
J: TRBJ2-7
D: .
V: TRBV6-2/TRBV6-3
DNA: TGTGCCAGCAGAGAAACTAGCCTGGGGCACTACGAGCAGTACTTC
CDR3: CASRETSLGHYEQYF